This is a list of T cell receptor beta chains from one sample in a study of shared clonotypes between healthy human individuals. Data came from immunoSEQ multiplex PCR; TCRdb stores just in-frame clones and leaves some out. The table records around 2,000,000 clones, roughly 95% of them present only once. Sequencing was carried out using naive CD8+ T cells sorted from blood. The receptor set was obtained from a man younger than 35 in good health. Both conserved end residues are part of each CDR3. Each record gives: D gene, J gene, V gene, clone size, CDR3 DNA, CDR3 protein. A D gene is named only where the DNA matches it firmly. Not every row has a clone size; where given, it reads once, few, many or a size class.

d_call: -
j_call: TRBJ2-1
v_call: TRBV10-3
clone_size: -
cdr3_nt: TGTGCCATCAGTGAAGGGGCCGAGGAGTTCTTC
cdr3_aa: CAISEGAEEFF

d_call: TRBD1
j_call: TRBJ2-3
v_call: TRBV30
clone_size: -
cdr3_nt: TGTGCCTGGAGCCAGATACAGGGGGTCGCAGATACGCAGTATTTT
cdr3_aa: CAWSQIQGVADTQYF

d_call: -
j_call: TRBJ2-7
v_call: TRBV5-5
clone_size: -
cdr3_nt: TGTGCCAGCAGCTTGGGGATCGACGAGCAGTACTTC
cdr3_aa: CASSLGIDEQYF

d_call: -
j_call: TRBJ2-7
v_call: TRBV5-6
clone_size: -
cdr3_nt: TGTGCCAGCAGCGAGCGGACCTCCTACGAGCAGTACTTC
cdr3_aa: CASSERTSYEQYF

d_call: -
j_call: TRBJ2-3
v_call: TRBV5-6
clone_size: -
cdr3_nt: TGTGCCAGCAGCTTGTCCGACACAGATACGCAGTATTTT
cdr3_aa: CASSLSDTDTQYF

d_call: -
j_call: TRBJ1-1
v_call: TRBV13
clone_size: few
cdr3_nt: TGTGCCAGCAGCCTCGCCACTGAAGCTTTCTTT
cdr3_aa: CASSLATEAFF

d_call: -
j_call: TRBJ2-3
v_call: TRBV6-5
clone_size: -
cdr3_nt: TGTGCCAGCAGTTACTTGCCAGGGTCAGATACGCAGTATTTT
cdr3_aa: CASSYLPGSDTQYF

d_call: TRBD2
j_call: TRBJ2-7
v_call: TRBV13
clone_size: -
cdr3_nt: TGTGCCAGCAGCTTGGAGTTAGCGGGCACGTCCGAGCAGTACTTC
cdr3_aa: CASSLELAGTSEQYF

d_call: -
j_call: TRBJ2-2
v_call: TRBV30
clone_size: -
cdr3_nt: TGTGCCTGGTTTCCAGCGGCGATCACCGGGGAGCTGTTTTTT
cdr3_aa: CAWFPAAITGELFF

d_call: -
j_call: TRBJ2-1
v_call: TRBV6-1
clone_size: -
cdr3_nt: TGTGCCAGCAGCCCAGCTATACTCTCCTACAATGAGCAGTTCTTC
cdr3_aa: CASSPAILSYNEQFF

d_call: -
j_call: TRBJ1-2
v_call: TRBV29-1
clone_size: -
cdr3_nt: TGCAGCGTTGGGACGGACTATGGCTACACCTTC
cdr3_aa: CSVGTDYGYTF

d_call: TRBD2
j_call: TRBJ2-1
v_call: TRBV6-5
clone_size: -
cdr3_nt: TGTGCCAGCAGTACGACTAGCCCACAACAGCAGTTCTTC
cdr3_aa: CASSTTSPQQQFF

d_call: -
j_call: TRBJ2-7
v_call: TRBV27
clone_size: -
cdr3_nt: TGTGCCAGCAGTTCCCTCTTAGGGGGATACGAGCAGTACTTC
cdr3_aa: CASSSLLGGYEQYF

d_call: -
j_call: TRBJ2-5
v_call: TRBV27
clone_size: -
cdr3_nt: TGTGCCAGCAGTCCTTCCCACTCGGAGACCCAGTACTTC
cdr3_aa: CASSPSHSETQYF

d_call: -
j_call: TRBJ2-7
v_call: TRBV9
clone_size: -
cdr3_nt: TGTGCCAGCAGCGCCCAATTCCAGGGGTACGAGCAGTACTTC
cdr3_aa: CASSAQFQGYEQYF

d_call: TRBD1
j_call: TRBJ2-2
v_call: TRBV2
clone_size: -
cdr3_nt: TGTGCCAGCAGTGTCGTACAGGGGGCGGCCGGGGAGCTGTTTTTT
cdr3_aa: CASSVVQGAAGELFF

d_call: -
j_call: TRBJ1-1
v_call: TRBV28
clone_size: -
cdr3_nt: TGTGCCACCCTTATCATGAACACTGAAGCTTTCTTT
cdr3_aa: CATLIMNTEAFF

d_call: -
j_call: TRBJ1-1
v_call: TRBV28
clone_size: -
cdr3_nt: TGTGCCAGCAGTTCCATGGGTGAAGCTTTCTTT
cdr3_aa: CASSSMGEAFF

d_call: -
j_call: TRBJ2-5
v_call: TRBV27
clone_size: -
cdr3_nt: TGTGCCAGCAGTCCGATACTCTCTACCCCCGAGACCCAGTACTTC
cdr3_aa: CASSPILSTPETQYF

d_call: TRBD1
j_call: TRBJ1-1
v_call: TRBV2
clone_size: once
cdr3_nt: TGTGCCAGCAGCAAAGGGGACAGGGACACTGAAGCTTTCTTT
cdr3_aa: CASSKGDRDTEAFF